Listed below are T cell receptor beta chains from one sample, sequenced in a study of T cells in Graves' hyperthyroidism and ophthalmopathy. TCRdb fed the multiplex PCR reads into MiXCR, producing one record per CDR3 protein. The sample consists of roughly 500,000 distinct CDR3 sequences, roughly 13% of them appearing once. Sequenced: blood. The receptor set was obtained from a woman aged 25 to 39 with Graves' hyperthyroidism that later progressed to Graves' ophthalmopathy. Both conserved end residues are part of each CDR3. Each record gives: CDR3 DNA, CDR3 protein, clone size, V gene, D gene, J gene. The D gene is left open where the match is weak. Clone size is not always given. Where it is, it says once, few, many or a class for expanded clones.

CDR3 DNA: TGTGCCAGCAGTCCCACCCAGGGACTGGGCTCAAATGAGCAGTTCTTC
CDR3 protein: CASSPTQGLGSNEQFF
clone size: medium-sized
V gene: TRBV27
D gene: .
J gene: TRBJ2-1

CDR3 DNA: TGTGCCAGCAGTTACCCCATAAAGTCAGGGGCAGCGATGGGCTATGGCTACACCTTC
CDR3 protein: CASSYPIKSGAAMGYGYTF
clone size: .
V gene: TRBV6-7
D gene: .
J gene: TRBJ1-2

CDR3 DNA: TGCGCCAGCAGCCAAGGAGTCATGAACACTGAAGCTTTCTTT
CDR3 protein: CASSQGVMNTEAFF
clone size: few
V gene: TRBV4-1
D gene: .
J gene: TRBJ1-1

CDR3 DNA: TGTGCCTGGAGTTTAATGACAGGGGCCGGAGAGACCCAGTACTTC
CDR3 protein: CAWSLMTGAGETQYF
clone size: many
V gene: TRBV30
D gene: TRBD1
J gene: TRBJ2-5

CDR3 DNA: TGTGCCAGCAGCCAAGATCTGAGGGTAAATGAAAAACTGTTTTTT
CDR3 protein: CASSQDLRVNEKLFF
clone size: many
V gene: TRBV3-1
D gene: .
J gene: TRBJ1-4

CDR3 DNA: TGTGCCAGCTATAAAAGGTCCGGGGAGCTGTTTTTT
CDR3 protein: CASYKRSGELFF
clone size: many
V gene: TRBV6-1
D gene: .
J gene: TRBJ2-2

CDR3 DNA: TGCGCCAGCAGCATAGCGGGAGGGCCCGGAGAGACCCAGTACTTC
CDR3 protein: CASSIAGGPGETQYF
clone size: few
V gene: TRBV5-1
D gene: TRBD2
J gene: TRBJ2-5

CDR3 DNA: TGTGCCAGCAGCGAAGATCCGAATGCGGACGAAAAACTGTTTTTT
CDR3 protein: CASSEDPNADEKLFF
clone size: many
V gene: TRBV3-1
D gene: .
J gene: TRBJ1-4

CDR3 DNA: TGTGCCAGCAGTTTCCAGGGATTTCGACAGCCCCAGCATTTT
CDR3 protein: CASSFQGFRQPQHF
clone size: many
V gene: TRBV27
D gene: .
J gene: TRBJ1-5

CDR3 DNA: TGTGCCACCTTCACTAGCGGTTTCACAGATACGCAGTATTTT
CDR3 protein: CATFTSGFTDTQYF
clone size: many
V gene: TRBV10-3
D gene: TRBD2
J gene: TRBJ2-3

CDR3 DNA: TGTGCCAGCAGCTCCTTCCCCCGCCGCTCCTACGAGCAGTACTTC
CDR3 protein: CASSSFPRRSYEQYF
clone size: .
V gene: TRBV11-1
D gene: .
J gene: TRBJ2-7

CDR3 DNA: TGTGCCAGCAGCCACGATGGGGGGCCCCTGGAGCAGTACTTC
CDR3 protein: CASSHDGGPLEQYF
clone size: many
V gene: TRBV3-1
D gene: .
J gene: TRBJ2-7

CDR3 DNA: TGTGCCAGCAGTTACTGGGGTAGCGGGAAGAAGGAGGAGACCCAGTACTTC
CDR3 protein: CASSYWGSGKKEETQYF
clone size: once
V gene: TRBV6-2/TRBV6-3
D gene: TRBD2
J gene: TRBJ2-5

CDR3 DNA: TGTGCCAGCAGTTTAAGGTCCGGAGATCCTTATGGCTACACCTTC
CDR3 protein: CASSLRSGDPYGYTF
clone size: many
V gene: TRBV27
D gene: .
J gene: TRBJ1-2

CDR3 DNA: TGTGCCAGCAGTGTGGGAATAGCGGGAGTAGTGGTTCAGTACTTC
CDR3 protein: CASSVGIAGVVVQYF
clone size: few
V gene: TRBV6-2/TRBV6-3
D gene: TRBD2
J gene: TRBJ2-4

CDR3 DNA: TGCGCCAGCAGCCAAGGATGGGCCCAGGGGAGAGGAAACACCATATATTTT
CDR3 protein: CASSQGWAQGRGNTIYF
clone size: many
V gene: TRBV4-1
D gene: .
J gene: TRBJ1-3

CDR3 DNA: TGTGCCACCGGGACAGGGGTCAACGAGCAGTACTTC
CDR3 protein: CATGTGVNEQYF
clone size: few
V gene: TRBV15
D gene: TRBD1
J gene: TRBJ2-7

CDR3 DNA: TGTGCCAGCAGTTTATGGGGGTCTGAAGCTTTCTTT
CDR3 protein: CASSLWGSEAFF
clone size: many
V gene: TRBV27
D gene: .
J gene: TRBJ1-1

CDR3 DNA: TGCAGTGCCATGGACCCACAGGCTAATGAAAAACTGTTTTTT
CDR3 protein: CSAMDPQANEKLFF
clone size: many
V gene: TRBV20-1
D gene: .
J gene: TRBJ1-4

CDR3 DNA: TGCGCCAGCAGAATAGGGGGGGCCGACACTGAAGCTTTCTTT
CDR3 protein: CASRIGGADTEAFF
clone size: many
V gene: TRBV5-1
D gene: .
J gene: TRBJ1-1

CDR3 DNA: TGTGCCAGCAGCGTACACAGGGGTCCTACCACCGGGGAGCTGTTTTTT
CDR3 protein: CASSVHRGPTTGELFF
clone size: many
V gene: TRBV9
D gene: TRBD1
J gene: TRBJ2-2

CDR3 DNA: TGTGCCAGCATCCCGGGACTAGCGGGAGGATTGGGTGGGGCCAACGTCCTGACTTTC
CDR3 protein: CASIPGLAGGLGGANVLTF
clone size: many
V gene: TRBV11-2
D gene: TRBD2
J gene: TRBJ2-6

CDR3 DNA: TGTGCCAGCAGTTCTGACAGTCCGGGGGAAAAACTGTTTTTT
CDR3 protein: CASSSDSPGEKLFF
clone size: many
V gene: TRBV6-2/TRBV6-3
D gene: .
J gene: TRBJ1-4

CDR3 DNA: TGTGCCAGCAGCCAAGAAGGGCGCTACTATGGCTACACCTTC
CDR3 protein: CASSQEGRYYGYTF
clone size: many
V gene: TRBV14
D gene: .
J gene: TRBJ1-2